The rows below give T cell receptor beta chains drawn from one sample of a study of T and B cells in COVID-19 patients. TCRdb processed the multiplex PCR reads anew with MiXCR; each CDR3 protein has one entry. Among approximately 15,000 distinct CDR3 sequences, about 30% were seen once, and the ten largest hold 7%. Material: blood. All receptors come from a human donor who had recovered from COVID-19. The CDR3 runs from the conserved cysteine through the conserved F or W. D genes are given only for firm matches. Rows give clone size only sometimes, using once, few, many, or a class for an expanded clone.

D gene	V gene	clone size	CDR3 length	J gene	CDR3 protein	CDR3 DNA
-	TRBV7-9	-	14	TRBJ1-1	CASSSRRGGTEAFF	TGTGCCAGCAGCAGTCGCAGGGGAGGCACTGAAGCTTTCTTT
-	TRBV29-1	medium-sized	10	TRBJ1-2	CSFKGGGYTF	TGCAGCTTCAAAGGGGGGGGCTACACCTTC
TRBD1	TRBV6-5	-	16	TRBJ2-1	CASSYGDRGRGSEQFF	TGTGCCAGCAGTTACGGGGACAGGGGGCGGGGGTCTGAGCAGTTCTTC
-	TRBV6-6	many	14	TRBJ2-7	CASKRDWSSYEQYF	TGTGCCAGCAAAAGGGACTGGAGCTCCTACGAGCAGTACTTC
-	TRBV12-3/TRBV12-4	few	12	TRBJ1-5	CASSLRDQPQHF	TGTGCCAGCAGTTTAAGAGATCAGCCCCAGCATTTT
-	TRBV12-3/TRBV12-4	-	13	TRBJ1-6	CASSRLVGAPLHF	TGTGCCAGCAGCCGCCTCGTGGGGGCACCCCTCCACTTT
TRBD2	TRBV6-5	many	14	TRBJ2-7	CASSYAGAAYEQYF	TGTGCCAGCAGTTACGCGGGAGCGGCCTACGAGCAGTACTTC
TRBD1	TRBV18	few	13	TRBJ2-7	CASHSTGGSEQYF	TGTGCCAGCCACAGTACAGGGGGATCCGAGCAGTACTTC
TRBD1	TRBV5-6	few	15	TRBJ2-1	CASSRDRGSYNEQFF	TGTGCCAGCAGCAGGGACAGGGGTTCCTACAATGAGCAGTTCTTC
TRBD1	TRBV19	many	15	TRBJ2-7	CASSILPGQDYEQYF	TGTGCCAGTAGTATACTTCCCGGACAGGACTACGAGCAGTACTTC
TRBD2	TRBV6-1	-	17	TRBJ2-2	CASSENLAGGVTGELFF	TGTGCCAGCAGTGAAAATCTAGCGGGAGGGGTGACCGGGGAGCTGTTTTTT
TRBD1	TRBV19	medium-sized	15	TRBJ2-7	CASSTRGQSSYEQYF	TGTGCCAGTAGTACAAGGGGACAGAGCTCCTACGAGCAGTACTTC
TRBD1	TRBV10-3	-	17	TRBJ1-2	CAISENGQGVWRYGYTF	TGTGCCATCAGTGAGAACGGACAGGGAGTATGGCGCTATGGCTACACCTTC
TRBD1	TRBV5-4	-	15	TRBJ1-6	CASSSRTGTASPLHF	TGTGCCAGCAGTTCCAGGACAGGGACGGCTTCACCCCTCCACTTT
-	TRBV27	-	14	TRBJ1-1	CASSQDSLNTEAFF	TGTGCCAGCAGCCAGGACAGTTTGAACACTGAAGCTTTCTTT
-	TRBV12-3/TRBV12-4	many	12	TRBJ2-2	CASNQGRRELFF	TGTGCCAGCAATCAGGGACGGAGAGAGCTGTTTTTT
TRBD1	TRBV29-1	-	15	TRBJ2-1	CSVVGQGAFSNEQFF	TGCAGCGTTGTGGGACAGGGGGCCTTCTCCAATGAGCAGTTCTTC
TRBD1	TRBV6-5	many	15	TRBJ1-1	CASSYGTGGQAEAFF	TGTGCCAGCAGTTACGGGACAGGAGGGCAAGCTGAAGCTTTCTTT
-	TRBV5-6	-	13	TRBJ2-1	CASSVTFYNEQFF	TGTGCCAGCAGCGTGACCTTTTACAATGAGCAGTTCTTC
-	TRBV19	few	17	TRBJ1-3	CASSSLSETDSGNTIYF	TGTGCCAGTAGCTCCCTTTCTGAGACGGACTCTGGAAACACCATATATTTT
TRBD1	TRBV29-1	medium-sized	12	TRBJ1-6	CSAGTGDSPLHF	TGCAGCGCCGGGACAGGGGATTCACCCCTCCACTTT
TRBD1	TRBV5-4	-	13	TRBJ1-1	CASSPGTVTEAFF	TGTGCCAGCAGCCCTGGGACAGTCACTGAAGCTTTCTTT
TRBD2	TRBV6-5	many	18	TRBJ2-1	CASSYGLAGASSYNEQFF	TGTGCCAGCAGTTACGGACTAGCGGGGGCAAGCTCCTACAATGAGCAGTTCTTC
-	TRBV10-3	once	13	TRBJ1-3	CAIRTGTGNTIYF	TGTGCCATAAGAACAGGGACGGGCAACACCATATATTTT
TRBD2	TRBV6-2/TRBV6-3	-	20	TRBJ2-1	CASSYFGLAGERQIGNEQFF	TGTGCCAGCAGTTACTTTGGACTAGCGGGAGAGAGGCAGATTGGGAATGAGCAGTTCTTC
TRBD2	TRBV7-9	-	14	TRBJ2-7	CASSLAWGGYEQYF	TGTGCCAGCAGCTTAGCGTGGGGGGGCTACGAGCAGTACTTC
TRBD1	TRBV6-5	-	15	TRBJ2-7	CASSAAGTGYYEQYF	TGTGCCAGCAGTGCTGCCGGGACAGGGTACTACGAGCAGTACTTC